This TCR beta chain was profiled in a study of blood T cell repertoires in COVID-19. Study-wide background: The United States, Italy and Spain were the sources of the acute and convalescent COVID-19 samples. PBMCs, B-cell-depleted T cells, or T cells provided the cDNA or gDNA that made up the material.

Seattle patient enrollment occurred during active infection, with longitudinal follow-up thereafter. Original methodology: It was from reference gene primer amplification that nucleated cell counts were estimated. The table came from immunoSEQ multiplex PCR; TCRdb's copy has only in-frame clones and leaves some out. V, J and clone size reflect that table, while D and trimming were determined from the DNA. The sample holds some 200,000 clones, less than 85% seen once. The receptor comes from an elderly woman with COVID-19, enrolled during active disease. Sequenced input: peripheral blood.

CDR3 residues: CASSAGTTETQYF. The CDR3 DNA sequence: TGTGCCAGCAGCGCGGGGACTACAGAGACCCAGTACTTC. The V and J genes are TRBV9 and TRBJ2-5; TRBD2 matches at 7 bases. CDR1 is SGDLS and CDR2 is YYNGEE in the germline V gene. The CDR3 is 13 residues long. The trim removed 3 bases at V and 4 bases at J, leaving 3 bases unmatched.